This record looks at one TCR beta chain sequence and its context. The antigen remains unidentified. This entry comes from a study of CD8 T cells in ankylosing spondylitis. Notes on the study in general: For ankylosing spondylitis blood, a TCR beta motif of 7 or 8 highly homologous variants appeared characteristic.

TCRdb redid the calling of the 5' RACE reads with MiXCR, one entry per CDR3 protein. Altogether roughly 670,000 distinct CDR3 sequences are present, 19% being singletons, with the ten largest covering 19%. The specimen sequenced was blood, either unsorted or a sorted T cell fraction (not recorded which). This TCR was recovered from a male donor with ankylosing spondylitis.

DNA for the CDR3: TGTGCCAGCAGTTGGCAAGGGGCCCTTTTGAACACTGAAGCTTTCTTT. This codes for CASSWQGALLNTEAFF. The V call is TRBV6-5, the J call TRBJ1-1, with D maybe TRBD1 (5 bases). Trimming left V 4 bases short and J 0 bases short, with 15 bases between. The CDR3 sequence is 16 residues long. Looked up from germline, CDR1 is MNHEY and CDR2 is SVGAGI.